This T cell receptor (beta chain) was identified in a study of early T cells in non-severe SARS-CoV-2 infection. General study findings and limits: Private and CD4 specificities were missed by VDJdb matching, which favored anti-spike CD8 responses.

This clonotype was found many times. Its antigen is unknown. Individual cDNA molecules received unique molecular identifiers during library preparation. TCRdb reprocessed the 5' RACE reads via MiXCR and lists one record per CDR3 protein. Of tens of thousands of distinct CDR3 sequences listed, over 5% were seen once; the top ten hold roughly 6.3%. V was shortened by 5 bases and J by 7 bases, with 11 bases between the two germline ends. The CDR3 length is 13 residues. Germline values: CDR1 SEHNR, CDR2 FQNEAQ (reference sequence). This specimen consisted of whole blood, obtained at baseline. The chain links TRBV7-9 to TRBJ1-4; D is unresolved. The source of this sequence is an adult who was a healthcare worker with PCR-confirmed SARS-CoV-2 infection or an uninfected control (not recorded which). The CDR3 region is CASSVSLGEKLFF. The CDR3 nucleotides are TGTGCCAGCAGCGTGTCATTGGGTGAAAAACTGTTTTTT.